This T cell receptor beta chain was retrieved from a study of T-cell reconstitution after alpha-beta-depleted transplantation in children. Study outcomes and limitations: TCRbeta diversity was high at day 60 in some patients (a result of surviving recipient T cells and thymic progenitors). One year after transplant, T-cell counts and diversity came mostly from newly produced T cells.

This clonotype was seen at least ten times. Its antigen is not known. The V gene lost 5 bases and the J gene lost 1 base, with 11 bases spanning the gap. From germline, CDR1 is SQVTM and CDR2 ANQGSEA. The CDR3 runs 13 residues. Unique molecular identifiers were used to barcode this TCRbeta library. TCRdb reprocessed the PCR reads with MiXCR, giving one entry per CDR3 protein. The sample lists 200,000 to 300,000 distinct CDR3 sequences, 7.5% to 9.5% occurring once. The sequences come from PBMCs, mostly from graft donor cells, collected 180 days after TCRalphabeta/CD19-depleted stem cell transplant. The chain recombines TRBV29-1 with TRBJ2-5; D unresolved. This receptor was taken from a male patient under 18 who had a stem cell transplant for acute lymphoblastic leukemia, so the T cells may come from the graft donor. The CDR3 loop is CSVPLPTQETQYF. For the CDR3, the DNA is TGCAGCGTTCCATTACCAACCCAAGAGACCCAGTACTTC.